The source of this T cell receptor beta chain is a study of blood T cell repertoires in COVID-19. Study as a whole: There were acute and convalescent COVID-19 samples, and they came from the United States, Italy and Spain. PBMCs, B-cell-depleted T cells, or T cells were the source of the cDNA or gDNA that made up the material.

J was trimmed by 9 bases and V by 3 bases; bases with no gene match: 10. The CDR3 covers 14 residues. Germline assignment: CDR1 DFQATT and CDR2 SNEGSKA (reference sequence). Some clones are missing from TCRdb's copy, which holds only in-frame ones; the method was immunoSEQ multiplex PCR. The sample includes fewer than 300,000 clones, around 85% seen only once; the top ten take more than 1.1%. The sequence was obtained from a human donor with COVID-19, enrolled during active disease. The donor label of this sample is uncertain. The sample comprised peripheral blood. The rearrangement links TRBV20-1 to TRBJ2-1, with 8 bases aligning to TRBD2. CDR3 sequence: CSASGLAGGVEQFF. The CDR3 DNA reads as TGCAGTGCTAGTGGTTTGGCGGGAGGAGTTGAGCAGTTCTTC.